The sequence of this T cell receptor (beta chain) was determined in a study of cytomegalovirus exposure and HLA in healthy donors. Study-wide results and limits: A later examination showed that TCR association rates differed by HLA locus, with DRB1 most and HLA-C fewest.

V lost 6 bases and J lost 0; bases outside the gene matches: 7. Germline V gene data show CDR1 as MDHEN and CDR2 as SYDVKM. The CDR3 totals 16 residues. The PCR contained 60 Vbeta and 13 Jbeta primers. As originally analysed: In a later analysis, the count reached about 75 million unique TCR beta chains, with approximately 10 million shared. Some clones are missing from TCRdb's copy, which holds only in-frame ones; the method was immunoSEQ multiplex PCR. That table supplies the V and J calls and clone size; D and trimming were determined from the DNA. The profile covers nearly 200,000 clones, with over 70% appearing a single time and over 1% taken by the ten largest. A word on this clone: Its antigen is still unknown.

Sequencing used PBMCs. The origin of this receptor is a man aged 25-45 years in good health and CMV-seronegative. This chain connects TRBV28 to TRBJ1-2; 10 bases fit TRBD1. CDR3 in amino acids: CASREAGTGANYGYTF. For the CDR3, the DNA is TGTGCCAGCAGGGAGGCCGGGACAGGGGCTAACTATGGCTACACCTTC.